This T cell receptor beta chain comes out of a study of vaccination and CD4 T cells after COVID-19. Study in general: Nasal swab PCR showed SARS-CoV-2 in convalescent patients, several with mild and one with severe disease.

V dropped 4 bases and J dropped 5; count of bases not matched to a gene: 10. This CDR3 has 15 residues. In germline, CDR1 is WNHNN, CDR2 SYGVQD (reference sequence). Worth noting for this clonotype: Antigen: not known.

Treatment reported: roughly 10-day PBMC culture with coronavirus spike peptide pools or control peptides (ViraFEST assay). Expansion of antigen-specific T cells with peptide pools by ViraFEST preceded sequencing of TCRs. Each well received 2 million to 2.5 million PBMCs, cultured with 8 to 10 IU/ml IL-2 and around 9.8 ug/ml peptide pools. Once obtained from cultured CD4+ T cells, the DNA was sequenced using the Oncomine TCR Beta short-read assay. Investigators obtained genomic DNA by extraction from cultured CD4+ T cells. TCRdb passed the PCR reads through MiXCR, listing each CDR3 protein once. The repertoire holds roughly 10,000 distinct CDR3 sequences, roughly two thirds seen once, with about a quarter in the top ten.

The chain has TRBV10-1 and TRBJ2-7, with 8 bases aligning to TRBD2. The receptor comes from a human donor who had recovered from COVID-19. The sequenced sample consisted of CD4+ T cells from blood, cultured in vitro. DNA for the CDR3: TGCGCCAGCAGTGGTAAGAGCGGGAGACGCGACGAGCAGTACTTC. Translated: CASSGKSGRRDEQYF.